These T cell receptor beta chains were read from a single sample in a study of blood T cell repertoires in COVID-19. TCRdb's copy holds only in-frame clones and misses some; the assay was immunoSEQ multiplex PCR. This sample yields roughly 200,000 clones, of which about 88% are seen a single time; about 3% belongs to the top ten. Material: peripheral blood. These TCRs come from a man in his forties with active or convalescent COVID-19. The CDR3 runs from the conserved cysteine through the conserved F or W. A D gene is named only where the DNA matches it firmly. Clone size is given for some rows only: seen once, a few or many times, or a class if the clone is expanded.

V gene: TRBV2; clone size: NA; D gene: NA; J gene: TRBJ1-2; CDR3 protein: CASSRDSNYGYTF; CDR3 DNA: TGTGCCAGCAGTCGGGATTCTAACTATGGCTACACCTTC
V gene: TRBV10-3; clone size: NA; D gene: NA; J gene: TRBJ1-4; CDR3 protein: CAISESAANEKLFF; CDR3 DNA: TGTGCCATCAGTGAGTCAGCCGCCAATGAAAAACTGTTTTTT
V gene: TRBV5-1; clone size: NA; D gene: NA; J gene: TRBJ1-1; CDR3 protein: CASSSTGSTEAFF; CDR3 DNA: TGCGCCAGCAGCTCTACAGGGAGTACTGAAGCTTTCTTT
V gene: TRBV18; clone size: NA; D gene: NA; J gene: TRBJ2-1; CDR3 protein: CASSPNNRGEQFF; CDR3 DNA: TGTGCCAGCTCACCGAATAACCGGGGTGAGCAGTTCTTC
V gene: TRBV6-5; clone size: NA; D gene: TRBD2; J gene: TRBJ2-7; CDR3 protein: CASRTGLVLFDEQYF; CDR3 DNA: TGTGCCAGCAGAACGGGACTAGTTTTGTTTGACGAGCAGTACTTC
V gene: TRBV27; clone size: NA; D gene: TRBD2; J gene: TRBJ2-1; CDR3 protein: CASSLAGSRYNEQFF; CDR3 DNA: TGTGCCAGCAGTCTAGCGGGTTCCAGGTACAATGAGCAGTTCTTC
V gene: TRBV9; clone size: NA; D gene: TRBD1; J gene: TRBJ2-3; CDR3 protein: CASSVRTGGADTQYF; CDR3 DNA: TGTGCCAGCAGCGTCAGGACAGGGGGGGCAGATACGCAGTATTTT
V gene: TRBV7-3; clone size: NA; D gene: NA; J gene: TRBJ1-2; CDR3 protein: CASSLTRQGGYTF; CDR3 DNA: TGTGCCAGCAGCTTAACTAGACAAGGTGGCTACACCTTC
V gene: TRBV4-2; clone size: NA; D gene: TRBD2; J gene: TRBJ2-2; CDR3 protein: CASSQLAGIGELFF; CDR3 DNA: TGTGCCAGCAGCCAACTAGCGGGGATCGGGGAGCTGTTTTTT
V gene: TRBV30; clone size: once; D gene: TRBD1; J gene: TRBJ1-4; CDR3 protein: CAWREGAANEKLFF; CDR3 DNA: TGTGCCTGGAGGGAGGGGGCCGCTAATGAAAAACTGTTTTTT
V gene: TRBV2; clone size: few; D gene: NA; J gene: TRBJ1-4; CDR3 protein: CASNMNGGNEKLFF; CDR3 DNA: TGTGCCAGCAATATGAATGGAGGAAATGAAAAACTGTTTTTT
V gene: TRBV13; clone size: NA; D gene: TRBD1; J gene: TRBJ1-1; CDR3 protein: CASSSDRVNTEAFF; CDR3 DNA: TGTGCCAGCAGCTCGGACAGGGTGAACACTGAAGCTTTCTTT
V gene: TRBV7-9; clone size: NA; D gene: NA; J gene: TRBJ1-1; CDR3 protein: CASSLVGENTEAFF; CDR3 DNA: TGTGCCAGCAGTCTAGTGGGAGAGAACACTGAAGCTTTCTTT
V gene: TRBV21-1; clone size: NA; D gene: NA; J gene: TRBJ1-2; CDR3 protein: CASTYDRGDGYTF; CDR3 DNA: TGTGCCAGCACCTACGACAGGGGGGATGGCTACACCTTC
V gene: TRBV10-3; clone size: many; D gene: NA; J gene: TRBJ1-6; CDR3 protein: CAISQATTFNSPLHF; CDR3 DNA: TGTGCCATCAGTCAGGCGACCACCTTTAATTCACCCCTCCACTTT
V gene: TRBV18; clone size: NA; D gene: NA; J gene: TRBJ1-1; CDR3 protein: CASQYERGPEAFF; CDR3 DNA: TGTGCCAGCCAGTACGAGCGGGGTCCTGAAGCTTTCTTT
V gene: TRBV5-1; clone size: NA; D gene: NA; J gene: TRBJ2-7; CDR3 protein: CASSTGDSFDYEQYF; CDR3 DNA: TGCGCCAGCAGCACCGGGGATTCCTTCGACTACGAGCAGTACTTC
V gene: TRBV19; clone size: NA; D gene: NA; J gene: TRBJ2-5; CDR3 protein: CASSRGTTRWGETQYF; CDR3 DNA: TGTGCCAGTAGTAGGGGGACGACTAGATGGGGGGAGACCCAGTACTTC
V gene: TRBV27; clone size: few; D gene: NA; J gene: TRBJ1-1; CDR3 protein: CASSLSSLRGAFF; CDR3 DNA: TGTGCCAGCAGTTTATCAAGCCTACGCGGAGCTTTCTTT
V gene: TRBV28; clone size: NA; D gene: TRBD1; J gene: TRBJ2-2; CDR3 protein: CASSPDRGRDTGELFF; CDR3 DNA: TGTGCCAGCAGTCCTGACAGGGGTCGGGACACCGGGGAGCTGTTTTTT
V gene: TRBV11-3; clone size: NA; D gene: TRBD1; J gene: TRBJ1-6; CDR3 protein: CASSEGQSNSPLHF; CDR3 DNA: TGTGCCAGCAGCGAGGGACAGTCTAATTCACCCCTCCACTTT
V gene: TRBV6-2/TRBV6-3; clone size: NA; D gene: NA; J gene: TRBJ1-4; CDR3 protein: CASSWSTGSYEKLFF; CDR3 DNA: TGTGCCAGCAGTTGGTCGACAGGTTCATATGAAAAACTGTTTTTT
V gene: TRBV7-3; clone size: NA; D gene: TRBD1; J gene: TRBJ2-5; CDR3 protein: CASSHETGARETQYF; CDR3 DNA: TGTGCCAGCAGCCACGAGACAGGGGCGCGAGAGACCCAGTACTTC
V gene: TRBV9; clone size: once; D gene: TRBD1; J gene: TRBJ2-7; CDR3 protein: CASSVLGTGQGEQYF; CDR3 DNA: TGTGCCAGCAGCGTGCTCGGGACAGGGCAGGGGGAGCAGTACTTC
V gene: TRBV24-1; clone size: NA; D gene: TRBD2; J gene: TRBJ2-1; CDR3 protein: CATSDLTSGGAYNEQFF; CDR3 DNA: TGTGCCACCAGTGATTTGACTAGCGGGGGGGCCTACAATGAGCAGTTCTTC
V gene: TRBV6-5; clone size: few; D gene: TRBD2; J gene: TRBJ2-5; CDR3 protein: CASSRMGGDQETQYF; CDR3 DNA: TGTGCCAGCAGCCGAATGGGGGGGGATCAAGAGACCCAGTACTTC
V gene: TRBV28; clone size: NA; D gene: TRBD1; J gene: TRBJ2-7; CDR3 protein: CASSLTGQGDEQYF; CDR3 DNA: TGTGCCAGCAGTTTAACTGGACAGGGAGACGAGCAGTACTTC
V gene: TRBV28; clone size: NA; D gene: NA; J gene: TRBJ1-5; CDR3 protein: CTAAGGGNQPQHF; CDR3 DNA: TGTACCGCAGCGGGGGGCGGAAATCAGCCCCAGCATTTT